This TCR beta chain is drawn from a study of CD8+CD57+ T cells in acquired aplastic anemia. The CDR3 spans 14 residues. From germline, CDR1 is DFQATT and CDR2 SNEGSKA (reference sequence). Remarks on this clonotype: At one end, the junction sequence differs from germline, possibly due to a read error.

TCR beta VDJ and CDR3 were profiled, and genomic DNA was the template. TCRdb reprocessed the reads with MiXCR, giving one entry per CDR3 protein. The sample carries 150,000 to 200,000 distinct CDR3 sequences, 55% to 80% recorded once. The chain joins TRBV20-1 to TRBJ2-7, with 9 bases fitting TRBD1. The receptor was isolated from a human donor in good health. Sample: sorted CD4+, CD8+, or CD8+CD57+ T cells (not recorded which) from PBMCs. CDR3 coding DNA: TGCAGTGCTAGATACAGGGGGCTGGGCTACGAACAGTACTTC. Amino acids: CSARYRGLGYEQYF.